The source of this TCR beta chain is a study of cytomegalovirus exposure and HLA in healthy donors. The length of the CDR3 is 16 residues. The germline CDR1 and CDR2 sequences are SGHTA and FQGNSA. Germline trimming cut 7 bases from V and 8 bases from J; bases unmatched to any gene: 14. Some clones are missing from TCRdb's copy, which holds only in-frame ones; the method was immunoSEQ multiplex PCR. The sample lists 130,000 or so clones; around 89% were seen once. In the case of this clone: Its antigen is not known.

While the first cohort had 600 to 750 subjects, the donors belonged to the separate validation cohort of 120 subjects. Whole-study results and caveats: It was confirmed in vitro that a few of the CMV-associated chains were specific for CMV antigens. It was about 180 TCR beta chains that were listed as cytomegalovirus-associated.

The rearrangement joins TRBV7-2 to TRBJ1-3, with 10 nucleotides matching TRBD1. The sample taken for sequencing was PBMCs. The receptor comes from a woman aged 25-40 years in good health and CMV-seropositive. This CDR3 reads CASTLPGQGDKDTIYF. CDR3 nucleotides: TGTGCCAGCACCCTCCCTGGACAGGGGGATAAGGACACCATATATTTT.